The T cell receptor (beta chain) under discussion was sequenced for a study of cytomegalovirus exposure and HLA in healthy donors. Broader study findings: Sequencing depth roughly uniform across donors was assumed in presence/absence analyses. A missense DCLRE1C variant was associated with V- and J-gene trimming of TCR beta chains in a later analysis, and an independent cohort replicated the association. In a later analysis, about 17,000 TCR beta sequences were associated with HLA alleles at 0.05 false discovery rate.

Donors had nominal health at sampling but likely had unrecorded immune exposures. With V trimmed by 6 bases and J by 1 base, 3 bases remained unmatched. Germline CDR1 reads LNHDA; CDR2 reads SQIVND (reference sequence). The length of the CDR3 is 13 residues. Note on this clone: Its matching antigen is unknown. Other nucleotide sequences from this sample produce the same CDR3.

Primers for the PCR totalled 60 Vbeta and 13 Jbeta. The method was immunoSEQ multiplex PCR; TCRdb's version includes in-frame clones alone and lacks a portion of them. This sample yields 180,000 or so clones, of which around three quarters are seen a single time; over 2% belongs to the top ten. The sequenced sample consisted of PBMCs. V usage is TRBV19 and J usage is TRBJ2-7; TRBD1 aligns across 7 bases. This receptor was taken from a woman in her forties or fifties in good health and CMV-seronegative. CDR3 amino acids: CASSLGQSYEQYF. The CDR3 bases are TGTGCCAGTAGCCTGGGACAGTCCTACGAGCAGTACTTC.